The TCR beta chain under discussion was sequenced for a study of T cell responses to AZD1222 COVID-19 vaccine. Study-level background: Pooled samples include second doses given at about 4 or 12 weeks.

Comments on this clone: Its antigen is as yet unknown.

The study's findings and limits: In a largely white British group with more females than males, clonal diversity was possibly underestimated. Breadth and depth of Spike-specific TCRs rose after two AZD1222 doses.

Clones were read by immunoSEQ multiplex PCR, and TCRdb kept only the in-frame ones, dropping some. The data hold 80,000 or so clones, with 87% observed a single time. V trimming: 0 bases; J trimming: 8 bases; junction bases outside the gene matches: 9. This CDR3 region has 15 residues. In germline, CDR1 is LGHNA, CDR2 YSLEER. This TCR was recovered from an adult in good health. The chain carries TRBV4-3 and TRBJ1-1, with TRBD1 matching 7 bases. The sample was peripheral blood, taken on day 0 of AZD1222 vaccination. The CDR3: CASSQEWTGPREAFF. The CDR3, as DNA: TGCGCCAGCAGCCAAGAGTGGACAGGCCCACGGGAAGCTTTCTTT.